This TCR beta chain was recorded in a study of post-analysis software for immune sequencing data (dated by TCRdb to between 2014 and 2016). The study in broad terms: Relapsing-remitting, secondary progressive and progressive-relapsing multiple sclerosis were recorded as disease courses, and subtype annotation was lacking for some patients. The multiple sclerosis patient repertoires were compared with more than 10 previously published healthy control repertoires from donors aged roughly 6 to 25 years. A subset of samples was prepared in parallel using single-end sample barcoding, then pooled and co-amplified after Illumina adapter ligation. Paper-wide results and their limitations: Compared with controls, multiple sclerosis patients had significantly lower normalized Chao1 diversity, a finding suggesting substantial peripheral T-cell clonal expansion. Patients showed significantly higher frequencies than controls for a handful of TRBV segments, among them TRBV5-6, TRBV5-1 and TRBV20-1. The control group was slightly older than the multiple sclerosis patient group. Strong co-clustering of samples prepared in the same batch was shown by direct clustering with F measure, prompting a batch-effect correction.

Receptor libraries were prepared by PCR. Reads for this sample came from an Illumina HiSeq 2500. To reduce PCR and sequencing biases, unique molecular identifiers were incorporated into the TCR beta cDNA libraries. Per 1 to 10 million input T cells, approximately 500,000 cDNA molecules were obtained, such that each molecule approximated one T cell. The same protocol used for the earlier healthy control dataset was applied to prepare and sequence the patient libraries. Within a given batch, samples were prepared together, multiplexed and sequenced on the same HiSeq lane. As for the authors' bioinformatics: MIGEC was used to process the raw barcoded reads, and molecular identifier groups with only a single read were discarded before consensus assembly and CDR3 extraction. Clonotype tables were post-analysed with VDJtools, normalizing diversity by down-sampling all datasets to the smallest sample size. In repertoire overlap clustering, CDR3 amino acid sequences, but not nucleotide sequences, were matched to correct batch-related cross-sample contamination. The public reads were reprocessed in TCRdb via fastp at Q25 and MiXCR, keeping in-frame beta chains. Duplicate CDR3 protein sequences are folded into a single record with the most common DNA and genes. TCRdb, not the original authors, processed these V and J calls. The sample table shows about 150,000 distinct CDR3 sequences, and roughly 31% are seen once. Of the sample, approximately 1.6% is held by the ten largest clones.

A remark on this clonotype: Its antigen specificity is not known. No base qualities exist here, and no much larger clone lies one base off it.

To demonstrate the VDJtools post-analysis software, the study profiled TCR beta repertoires from the peripheral blood of under 15 young patients with multiple sclerosis. The patients with multiple sclerosis were children and adolescents between about 6 and 15 years of age. CDR1 and CDR2 (MGHRA, YSYEKL) derive from the germline V gene. The cysteine opens and the phenylalanine closes a CDR3 of 17 amino acids. The retained sequence is limited to the CDR3, 51 bases, with the frame set at the first base. V ends up 2 bases short and J 4 bases short, with an unmatched junction base count of 11. In this chain, TRBV4-1 is recombined with TRBJ1-5; 7 bases in the middle match TRBD1. Sequences were obtained from blood. This clonotype was sampled from a girl between 5 and 17 years old with multiple sclerosis. The nucleotides read TGCGCCAGCAGCCAATTTACTCCGGGACAGACGAATCAGCCCCAGCATTTT. Translation gives CASSQFTPGQTNQPQHF.